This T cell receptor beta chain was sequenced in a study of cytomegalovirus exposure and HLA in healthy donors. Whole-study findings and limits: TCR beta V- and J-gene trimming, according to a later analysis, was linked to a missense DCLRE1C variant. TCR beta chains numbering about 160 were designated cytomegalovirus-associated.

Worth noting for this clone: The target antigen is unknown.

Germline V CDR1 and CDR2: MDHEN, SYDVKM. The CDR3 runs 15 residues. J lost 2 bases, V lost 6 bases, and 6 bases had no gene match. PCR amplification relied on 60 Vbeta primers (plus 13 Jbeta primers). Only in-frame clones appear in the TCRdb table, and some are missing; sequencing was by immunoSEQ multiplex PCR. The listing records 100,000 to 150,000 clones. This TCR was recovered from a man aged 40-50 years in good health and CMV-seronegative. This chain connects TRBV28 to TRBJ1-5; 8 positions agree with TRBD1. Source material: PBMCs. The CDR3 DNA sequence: TGTGCCAGCAGGGATGGACAGGGAGGCAATCAGCCCCAGCATTTT. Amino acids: CASRDGQGGNQPQHF.